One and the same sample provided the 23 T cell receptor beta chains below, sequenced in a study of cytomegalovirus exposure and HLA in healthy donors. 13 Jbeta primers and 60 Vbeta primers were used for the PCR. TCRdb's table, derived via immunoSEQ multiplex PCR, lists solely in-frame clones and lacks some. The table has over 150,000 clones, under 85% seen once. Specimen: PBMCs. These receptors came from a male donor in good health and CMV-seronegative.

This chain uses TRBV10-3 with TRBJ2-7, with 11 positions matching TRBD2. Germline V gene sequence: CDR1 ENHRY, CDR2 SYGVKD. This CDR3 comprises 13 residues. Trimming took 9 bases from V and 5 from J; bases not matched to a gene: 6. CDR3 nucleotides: TGTGCCATGCAAACTAGCGGGAGCGACGAGCAGTACTTC. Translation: CAMQTSGSDEQYF.

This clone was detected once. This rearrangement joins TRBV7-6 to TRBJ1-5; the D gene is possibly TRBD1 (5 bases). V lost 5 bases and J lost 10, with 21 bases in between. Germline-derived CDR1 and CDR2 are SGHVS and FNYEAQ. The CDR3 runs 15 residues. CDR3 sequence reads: CASSTEAGRLGPQHF. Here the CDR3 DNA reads TGTGCCAGCAGCACCGAAGCGGGACGGCTCGGCCCCCAGCATTTT.

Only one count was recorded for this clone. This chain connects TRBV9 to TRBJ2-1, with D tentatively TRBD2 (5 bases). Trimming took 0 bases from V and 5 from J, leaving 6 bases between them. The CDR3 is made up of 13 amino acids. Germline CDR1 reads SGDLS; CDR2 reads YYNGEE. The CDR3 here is CASSVVGNNEQFF. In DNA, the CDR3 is TGTGCCAGCAGCGTAGTCGGGAACAATGAGCAGTTCTTC.

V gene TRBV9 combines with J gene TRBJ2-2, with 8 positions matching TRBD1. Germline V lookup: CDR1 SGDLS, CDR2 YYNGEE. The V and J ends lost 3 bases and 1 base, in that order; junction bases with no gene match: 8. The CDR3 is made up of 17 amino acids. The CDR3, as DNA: TGTGCCAGCAGCGCCTCAGCCGGGACAGGGAACACCGGGGAGCTGTTTTTT. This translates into CASSASAGTGNTGELFF.

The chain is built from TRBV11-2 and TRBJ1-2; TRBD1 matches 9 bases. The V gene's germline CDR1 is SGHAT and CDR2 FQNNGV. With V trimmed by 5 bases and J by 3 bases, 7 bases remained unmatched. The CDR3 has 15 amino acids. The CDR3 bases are TGTGCCAGCAGCCTCCCGGGACAGGGTCACTATGGCTACACCTTC. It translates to CASSLPGQGHYGYTF.

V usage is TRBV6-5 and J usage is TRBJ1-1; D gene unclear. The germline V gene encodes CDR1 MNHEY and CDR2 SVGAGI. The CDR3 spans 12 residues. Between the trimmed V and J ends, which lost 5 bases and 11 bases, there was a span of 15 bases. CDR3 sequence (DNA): TGTGCCAGCAGTCTTGAGGGTTCCAGGGCTTTCTTT. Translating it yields CASSLEGSRAFF.

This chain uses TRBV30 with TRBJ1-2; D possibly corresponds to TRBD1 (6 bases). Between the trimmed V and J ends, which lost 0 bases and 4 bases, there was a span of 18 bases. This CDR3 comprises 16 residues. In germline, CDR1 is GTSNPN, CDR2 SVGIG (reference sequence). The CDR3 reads CAWSVSWGGRGYGYTF. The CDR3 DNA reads TGTGCCTGGAGTGTTTCTTGGGGGGGCAGGGGCTATGGCTACACCTTC.

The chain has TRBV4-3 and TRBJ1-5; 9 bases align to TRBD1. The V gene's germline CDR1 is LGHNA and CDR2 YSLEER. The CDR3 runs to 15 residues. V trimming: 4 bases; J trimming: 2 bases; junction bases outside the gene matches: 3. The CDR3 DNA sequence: TGCGCCAGCAGCCGGGGACAGGGCGGCAATCAGCCCCAGCATTTT. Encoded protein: CASSRGQGGNQPQHF.

CDR3: CASSPLPGTEAFF. The CDR3 DNA follows: TGTGCCAGCAGCCCCCTGCCAGGGACAGAAGCTTTCTTT. V gene TRBV14 combines with J gene TRBJ1-1, with D perhaps matching TRBD1 (6 bases). Germline V gene lookup returns CDR1 SGHDN and CDR2 FVKESK. With 4 bases removed from V and 8 bases from J, the gap between germline ends came to 14 bases. CDR3 length equals 13 residues.

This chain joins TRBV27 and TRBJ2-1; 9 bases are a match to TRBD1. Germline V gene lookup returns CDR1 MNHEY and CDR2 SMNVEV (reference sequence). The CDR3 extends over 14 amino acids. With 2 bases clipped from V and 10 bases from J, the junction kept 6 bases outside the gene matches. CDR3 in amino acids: CASSLRQGVIEQFF. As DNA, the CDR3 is TGTGCCAGCAGTTTAAGACAGGGGGTAATCGAGCAGTTCTTC.

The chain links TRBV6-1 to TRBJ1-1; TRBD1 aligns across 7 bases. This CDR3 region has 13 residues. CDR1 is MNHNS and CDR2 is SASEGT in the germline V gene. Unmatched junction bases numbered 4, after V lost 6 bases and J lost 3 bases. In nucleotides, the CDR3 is TGTGCCAGCAGGAGACAGGGCTACACTGAAGCTTTCTTT. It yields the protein CASRRQGYTEAFF.

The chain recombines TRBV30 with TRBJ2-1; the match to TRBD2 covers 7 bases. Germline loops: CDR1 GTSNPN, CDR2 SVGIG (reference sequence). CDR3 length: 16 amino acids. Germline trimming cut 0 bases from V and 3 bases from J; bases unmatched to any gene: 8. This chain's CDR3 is CAWSVGLADYYNEQFF. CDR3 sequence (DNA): TGTGCCTGGAGTGTGGGTCTAGCGGATTACTACAATGAGCAGTTCTTC.

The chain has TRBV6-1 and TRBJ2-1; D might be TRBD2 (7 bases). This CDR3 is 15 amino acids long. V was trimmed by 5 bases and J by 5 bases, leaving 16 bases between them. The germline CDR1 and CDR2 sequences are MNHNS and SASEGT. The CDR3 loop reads CASSSQGGVHNEQFF. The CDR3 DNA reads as TGTGCCAGCAGTTCACAGGGAGGGGTGCACAATGAGCAGTTCTTC.

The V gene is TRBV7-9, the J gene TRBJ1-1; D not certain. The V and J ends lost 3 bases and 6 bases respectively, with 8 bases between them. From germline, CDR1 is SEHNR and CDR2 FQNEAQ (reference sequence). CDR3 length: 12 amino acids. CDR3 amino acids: CASSFLAAEAFF. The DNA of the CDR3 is TGTGCCAGCAGCTTTTTGGCAGCTGAAGCTTTCTTT. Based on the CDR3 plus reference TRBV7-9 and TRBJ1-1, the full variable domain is DTGVSQNPRHKITKRGQNVTFRCDPISEHNRLYWYRQTLGQGPEFLTYFQNEAQLEKSRLLSDRFSAERPKGSFSTLEIQRTEQGDSAMYLCASSFLAAEAFFGQGTRLTVV.

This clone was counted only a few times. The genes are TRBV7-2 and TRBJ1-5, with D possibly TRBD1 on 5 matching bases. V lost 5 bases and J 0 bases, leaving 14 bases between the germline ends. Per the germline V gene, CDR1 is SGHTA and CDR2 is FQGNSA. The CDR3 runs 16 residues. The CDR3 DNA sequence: TGTGCCAGCAGCACCGCGGGGGGGGGTAGCAATCAGCCCCAGCATTTT. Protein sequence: CASSTAGGGSNQPQHF.

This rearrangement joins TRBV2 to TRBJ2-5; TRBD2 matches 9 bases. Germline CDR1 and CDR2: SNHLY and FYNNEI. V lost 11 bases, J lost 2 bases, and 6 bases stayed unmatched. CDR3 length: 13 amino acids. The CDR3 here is CAGAGGWQETQYF. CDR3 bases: TGTGCCGGGGCGGGGGGGTGGCAAGAGACCCAGTACTTC.

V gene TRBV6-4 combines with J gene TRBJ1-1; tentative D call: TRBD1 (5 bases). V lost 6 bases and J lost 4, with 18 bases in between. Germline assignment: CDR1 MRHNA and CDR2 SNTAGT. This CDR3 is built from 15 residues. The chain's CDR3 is CASSPTVGGRTEAFF. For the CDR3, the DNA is TGTGCCAGCAGCCCGACCGTGGGGGGACGCACTGAAGCTTTCTTT.

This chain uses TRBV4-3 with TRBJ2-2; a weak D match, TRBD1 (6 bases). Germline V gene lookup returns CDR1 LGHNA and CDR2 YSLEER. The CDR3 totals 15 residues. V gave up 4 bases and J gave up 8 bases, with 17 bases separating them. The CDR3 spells CASSPHTGYRGELFF. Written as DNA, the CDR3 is TGCGCCAGCAGCCCACATACAGGGTATCGAGGGGAGCTGTTTTTT.

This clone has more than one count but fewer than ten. CDR3 region: CASSLAGTGDEKLFF. CDR3 coding DNA: TGTGCCAGCAGCTTGGCCGGGACAGGGGACGAAAAACTGTTTTTT. V gene TRBV5-6 combines with J gene TRBJ1-4; 10 positions agree with TRBD1. J gave up 8 bases and V 0 bases, and 4 bases lay outside the gene matches. The CDR3 runs to 15 residues. Germline V CDR1 and CDR2: SGHDT, YYEEEE.

This CDR3 reads CASSGSSGNPSYEQYF. CDR3 coding DNA: TGTGCCAGCAGTGGCTCTAGCGGAAACCCTTCCTACGAGCAGTACTTC. The chain uses TRBV6-1 and TRBJ2-7, with 7 bases that match TRBD2. This CDR3 region has 16 residues. The ends lost 4 bases at V and 1 base at J; junction bases unmatched: 10. CDR1 is MNHNS, CDR2 SASEGT, per germline.

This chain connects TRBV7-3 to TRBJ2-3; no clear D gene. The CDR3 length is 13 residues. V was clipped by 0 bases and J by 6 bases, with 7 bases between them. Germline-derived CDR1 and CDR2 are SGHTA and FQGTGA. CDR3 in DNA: TGTGCCAGCAGCTTAACCCCACGGGATACGCAGTATTTT. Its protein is CASSLTPRDTQYF.

The DNA for the CDR3 is TGTGCCAGCAGTTTCCGTCTTGGTCCGCGGAGCAATCAGCCCCAGCATTTT. Translating it yields CASSFRLGPRSNQPQHF. The rearrangement uses TRBV28 and TRBJ1-5; D is ambiguous. V lost 3 bases and J 1 base, leaving 16 bases between the germline ends. This CDR3 spans 17 amino acids. Germline CDR1 is MDHEN and CDR2 is SYDVKM.

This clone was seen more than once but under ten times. CDR3: CASSPNSYEQYF. CDR3 in DNA: TGTGCCAGCAGCCCCAATTCCTACGAGCAGTACTTC. The chain carries TRBV7-6 and TRBJ2-7; no clear D. Between the trimmed V and J ends, which lost 5 bases and 1 base, there was a span of 6 bases. Germline V CDR1 and CDR2: SGHVS, FNYEAQ. The CDR3 consists of 12 residues.